One sample yielded the 22 T cell receptor beta chains listed below, sequenced in a study of cytomegalovirus exposure and HLA in healthy donors. Sequenced by immunoSEQ multiplex PCR; TCRdb stores in-frame clones only, minus some. The sample yields 150,000 or so clones, around four fifths seen once. What was sequenced was PBMCs. Receptors originate from a man aged 25-45 years in good health and CMV-seropositive.

The chain links TRBV4-1 to TRBJ2-3; 7 bases fit TRBD2. CDR1 is MGHRA, CDR2 YSYEKL, per germline. V lost 1 base, J lost 5 bases, and 3 bases stayed unmatched. The CDR3 sequence is 14 residues long. Written as DNA, the CDR3 is TGCGCCAGCAGCCAAGGGGGGGGATTAGATACGCAGTATTTT. Translating it yields CASSQGGGLDTQYF.

The chain has TRBV30 and TRBJ2-3, with no clear D. Trimming shortened V by 3 bases and J by 1 base, and 8 bases separated the two germline ends. The CDR3 contains 13 residues. CDR1 is GTSNPN and CDR2 is SVGIG in the germline V gene (reference sequence). In DNA form, the CDR3 reads TGTGCCTGGAGGGTGGCAGGCACAGATACGCAGTATTTT. This gives the protein CAWRVAGTDTQYF.

The chain employs TRBV6-5 and TRBJ2-3; 8 bases match TRBD2. Germline trimming cut 4 bases from V and 3 bases from J; bases unmatched to any gene: 3. CDR1 MNHEY and CDR2 SVGAGI come from the germline V gene. The CDR3 length is 14 residues. The CDR3 here is CASSFSGATDTQYF. Here the CDR3 DNA reads TGTGCCAGCAGTTTTAGCGGGGCAACAGATACGCAGTATTTT.

The chain couples TRBV7-2 to TRBJ2-5, with D perhaps matching TRBD1 (5 bases). The CDR3 totals 12 residues. The germline gives CDR1 SGHTA, CDR2 FQGNSA. The ends were cut back, 0 bases at V and 7 bases at J, with 6 bases in the middle. In DNA form, the CDR3 reads TGTGCCAGCAGCTTAGCGGGGCGGACCCAGTACTTC. Its translation: CASSLAGRTQYF.

The CDR3 bases are TGTGCCAGCAGCTGGGGACAGGGCGGACAGACCCAGTACTTC. Its translation: CASSWGQGGQTQYF. The chain joins TRBV7-2 to TRBJ2-5; 9 nucleotides align to TRBD1. The germline V gene has CDR1 SGHTA and CDR2 FQGNSA. V trimming: 4 bases; J trimming: 6 bases; junction bases outside the gene matches: 6. The CDR3 runs 14 residues.

This chain uses TRBV7-3 with TRBJ2-7; TRBD2 aligns across 9 bases. Germline V gene sequence: CDR1 SGHTA, CDR2 FQGTGA. With V trimmed by 6 bases and J by 5 bases, 11 bases remained unmatched. CDR3 size: 15 residues. CDR3 region: CASSLLAGGSHEQYF. CDR3 coding DNA: TGTGCCAGCAGTCTATTGGCGGGGGGGTCCCACGAGCAGTACTTC.

The J gene is TRBJ2-5, the V gene TRBV6-5; 7 nucleotides agree with TRBD2. Trimming took 6 bases from V and 2 from J; bases not matched to a gene: 9. The CDR3 is made up of 15 amino acids. The germline CDR1 and CDR2 sequences are MNHEY and SVGAGI. CDR3 in amino acids: CASRSEVGGQETQYF. CDR3 in DNA: TGTGCCAGCAGGTCCGAAGTCGGGGGGCAAGAGACCCAGTACTTC.

The genes are TRBV7-9 and TRBJ2-2, with 11 bases matching TRBD2. CDR1 and CDR2 (germline): SEHNR, FQNEAQ (reference sequence). There are 17 residues in the CDR3. With V trimmed by 3 bases and J by 0 bases, 3 bases remained unmatched. The CDR3 DNA sequence: TGTGCCAGCAGCTTGGGGACTAGCGGCTCGAACACCGGGGAGCTGTTTTTT. Translated: CASSLGTSGSNTGELFF.

Only a few counts were recorded for this clone. This chain uses TRBV11-2 with TRBJ1-6, with 7 bases identical to TRBD1. The CDR3 loop spans 16 amino acids. V lost 5 bases, J lost 8 bases, and 12 bases stayed unmatched. Looked up from germline, CDR1 is SGHAT and CDR2 is FQNNGV. The CDR3 sequence: CASSPTGQDGDSPLHF. The CDR3 DNA is TGTGCCAGCAGCCCCACCGGACAGGACGGGGATTCACCCCTCCACTTT.

The CDR3 sequence is CAISEGAGGKDYGYTF. In DNA, the CDR3 is TGTGCCATCAGTGAGGGGGCCGGGGGGAAGGACTATGGCTACACCTTC. The chain links TRBV10-3 to TRBJ1-2; D possibly corresponds to TRBD1 (5 bases). CDR1 ENHRY and CDR2 SYGVKD come from the germline V gene. The CDR3 covers 16 residues. The germline V and J ends were trimmed by 2 bases and 3 bases, with 16 bases remaining between them.

This chain uses TRBV4-3 with TRBJ2-5; TRBD1 aligns across 9 bases. Germline V lookup: CDR1 LGHNA, CDR2 YSLEER. The length of the CDR3 is 15 residues. J gave up 5 bases and V 3 bases, and 7 bases lay outside the gene matches. The CDR3 here is CASSQGTGGVETQYF. DNA for the CDR3: TGCGCCAGCAGCCAGGGTACAGGGGGCGTGGAGACCCAGTACTTC.

The V call is TRBV6-5, the J call TRBJ1-2, with a tentative D call TRBD1 (6 bases). This CDR3 has 13 residues. CDR1 is MNHEY and CDR2 is SVGAGI in the germline V gene. With 2 bases removed from V and 4 bases from J, the gap between germline ends came to 8 bases. CDR3 amino acids: CASSYDRTYGYTF. The CDR3, as DNA: TGTGCCAGCAGTTACGACAGGACCTATGGCTACACCTTC.

The chain joins TRBV27 to TRBJ2-7; TRBD2 matches 9 bases. The ends lost 4 bases at V and 5 bases at J; junction bases unmatched: 6. The CDR3 totals 14 residues. Germline values: CDR1 MNHEY, CDR2 SMNVEV (reference sequence). The CDR3 here is CASSWGGGADEQYF. The CDR3 region has the DNA TGTGCCAGCAGTTGGGGCGGGGGGGCCGACGAGCAGTACTTC.

The J gene is TRBJ1-2, the V gene TRBV19, with 8 bases that match TRBD1. This CDR3 spans 18 amino acids. In germline, CDR1 is LNHDA, CDR2 SQIVND (reference sequence). The V segment lost 3 bases and the J segment 2 bases; nucleotides outside the gene matches: 14. Here the CDR3 DNA reads TGTGCCAGTAGTATGATGAGGACAGGGTATACGGAAAACTATGGCTACACCTTC. This translates into CASSMMRTGYTENYGYTF.

This clone has only one observation. The chain couples TRBV29-1 to TRBJ2-7, with 10 bases matching TRBD1. Germline CDR1 reads SQVTM; CDR2 reads ANQGSEA. J lost 7 bases, V lost 3 bases, and 9 bases had no gene match. The CDR3 runs to 14 residues. The CDR3 is CSVEGGTGADEQYF. The CDR3 DNA sequence: TGCAGCGTTGAGGGAGGGACAGGGGCTGATGAGCAGTACTTC.

The V and J genes are TRBV9 and TRBJ2-1, with 8 bases aligning to TRBD2. V shed 0 bases, J shed 6 bases, and the junction held 5 bases outside the gene matches. CDR3 length: 15 amino acids. Germline CDR1 SGDLS, CDR2 YYNGEE. As DNA, the CDR3 is TGTGCCAGCAGCGTAGCGGGGGGGCCCCTCAATGAGCAGTTCTTC. It translates to CASSVAGGPLNEQFF. Full variable domain (missing parts from reference TRBV9 and TRBJ2-1): DSGVTQTPKHLITATGQRVTLRCSPRSGDLSVYWYQQSLDQGLQFLIQYYNGEERAKGNILERFSAQQFPDLHSELNLSSLELGDSALYFCASSVAGGPLNEQFFGPGTRLTVL.

The chain recombines TRBV7-8 with TRBJ1-1, with TRBD1 matching over 7 bases. The CDR3 length is 15 residues. J gave up 0 bases and V 2 bases, and 3 bases lay outside the gene matches. Germline V CDR1 and CDR2: SGHVS, FQNEAQ. CDR3: CASSLYGQVNTEAFF. For the CDR3, the DNA is TGTGCCAGCAGCTTATACGGACAGGTGAACACTGAAGCTTTCTTT.

V is TRBV27 and J is TRBJ1-2, with 7 bases lining up with TRBD1. There are 13 residues in the CDR3. CDR1 is MNHEY and CDR2 is SMNVEV in the germline V gene (reference sequence). Unmatched junction bases numbered 3, after V lost 6 bases and J lost 2 bases. CDR3 DNA sequence: TGTGCCAGCAGCGACAGGGACAACTATGGCTACACCTTC. It encodes CASSDRDNYGYTF.

Of note for this clone: The same CDR3 also results from other DNA sequences found in this sample. The V call is TRBV27, the J call TRBJ2-1; 13 bases fit TRBD2. V trimming: 5 bases; J trimming: 7 bases; junction bases outside the gene matches: 5. CDR1 MNHEY and CDR2 SMNVEV come from the germline V gene (reference sequence). The CDR3 has 15 amino acids. The CDR3 sequence: CASSLSGLAGNEQFF. In DNA form, the CDR3 reads TGTGCCAGCAGTCTCTCGGGACTAGCGGGGAATGAGCAGTTCTTC.

The rearrangement joins TRBV7-8 to TRBJ2-3; TRBD2 is a possible D gene (7 bases). Germline lookup yields CDR1 SGHVS and CDR2 FQNEAQ. The CDR3 is made up of 16 amino acids. V gave up 3 bases and J gave up 4 bases, with 17 bases separating them. CDR3: CASSLGGAALADTQYF. The CDR3 nucleotides read TGTGCCAGCAGCTTGGGGGGGGCGGCATTGGCAGATACGCAGTATTTT.

The gene calls are TRBV5-1 and TRBJ2-2, with TRBD1 matching 8 bases. Germline V CDR1 and CDR2: SGHRS, YFSETQ. This CDR3 comprises 18 residues. V shed 6 bases and J 2 bases; nucleotides not matched to a gene: 15. CDR3 DNA: TGCGCCAGCACCCCAGGTGGAACCGGGACAGGAAACACCGGGGAGCTGTTTTTT. The encoded protein is CASTPGGTGTGNTGELFF.

This clone was counted only a few times. This chain uses TRBV30 with TRBJ2-1, with D possibly being TRBD2 (6 bases). The germline gives CDR1 GTSNPN, CDR2 SVGIG (reference sequence). The CDR3 is made up of 15 amino acids. The ends were cut back, 1 base at V and 9 bases at J, with 19 bases in the middle. The CDR3 nucleotides are TGTGCCTGGAGTGACAGAGGGCTAGCGTTCGGTGAGCAGTTCTTC. This codes for CAWSDRGLAFGEQFF.